Listed here are 2 T cell receptor beta chains from one sample, sequenced in a study of early T cells in non-severe SARS-CoV-2 infection. MiXCR was run by TCRdb on the 5' RACE reads, yielding one entry per CDR3 protein. Among approximately 58,000 distinct CDR3 sequences listed, 9.5% to 13% were seen once. Sequencing was done on a sample of whole blood. The receptors stem from an adult who was a healthcare worker with PCR-confirmed SARS-CoV-2 infection or an uninfected control (not recorded which).

This clonotype was counted between two and nine times. The chain recombines TRBV5-1 with TRBJ2-5; D unclear. CDR1 is SGHRS, CDR2 YFSETQ, per germline. The CDR3 is 12 residues long. V was clipped by 4 bases and J by 0 bases, with 4 bases between them. CDR3 DNA: TGCGCCAGCAGCCTATACCAAGAGACCCAGTACTTC. This translates into CASSLYQETQYF. The full variable domain, in which reference TRBV5-1 and TRBJ2-5 provide the parts outside the CDR3, is KAGVTQTPRYLIKTRGQQVTLSCSPISGHRSVSWYQQTPGQGLQFLFEYFSETQRNKGNFPGRFSGRQFSNSRSEMNVSTLELGDSALYLCASSLYQETQYFGPGTRLLVL.

This clonotype has at least ten counts. This chain connects TRBV28 to TRBJ2-7; the match to TRBD1 covers 8 bases. Germline CDR1 reads MDHEN; CDR2 reads SYDVKM. The CDR3 has 14 amino acids. The J segment lost 9 bases and the V segment lost 6 bases, leaving 13 bases of the junction unmatched. This CDR3 is CASRDRAHPFPQYF. The CDR3 DNA reads as TGTGCCAGCAGGGACAGGGCCCACCCTTTTCCGCAGTACTTC.